This TCR beta chain was recovered during a study of T-cell memory formation after mild COVID-19. Constant-segment-primed 5'RACE gave TCR alpha and TCR beta cDNA libraries with sample barcodes and UMIs. One entry per CDR3 protein results from TCRdb running MiXCR on the 5' RACE reads. The sample has some 250,000 distinct CDR3 sequences, roughly 17% seen once. The CDR3 is 15 residues long. Germline V gene lookup returns CDR1 SGHRS and CDR2 YFSETQ. The V gene lost 5 bases and the J gene lost 0 bases, with 14 bases spanning the gap. Sequenced input: PBMCs or a T cell subset sorted from them (not recorded which). The TCR was taken from a man between 18 and 35 years old who had mild COVID-19 (a few samples of this study predate the infection). Cell type and time point are not known. This rearrangement joins TRBV5-1 to TRBJ1-1; the D is unclear. CDR3 coding DNA: TGCGCCAGCAGGGCGGAGCTATCTATGAACACTGAAGCTTTCTTT. This encodes CASRAELSMNTEAFF.